A selection of T cell receptor beta chains follows, all from one sample in a study of CD8 T cells in ankylosing spondylitis. TCRdb re-called the 5' RACE reads with MiXCR, one entry per CDR3 protein. The sample contains more than 250,000 distinct CDR3 sequences, around 10% of which appear only once. The sample consisted of blood, either unsorted or a sorted T cell fraction (not recorded which). The receptors here all came from a female donor with ankylosing spondylitis or in good health (not recorded which). The CDR3 runs from the conserved cysteine through the conserved F or W. Fields, in order: D gene, clone size, J gene, V gene, CDR3 protein, CDR3 DNA. The D gene is left open where the match is weak. A row's size may be missing; if present it is once, few, many or a size class.

d_call: -; clone_size: many; j_call: TRBJ2-1; v_call: TRBV6-2/TRBV6-3; cdr3_aa: CASSYAKGYNEQFF; cdr3_nt: TGTGCCAGCAGTTACGCGAAGGGTTACAATGAGCAGTTCTTC
d_call: -; clone_size: many; j_call: TRBJ2-7; v_call: TRBV28; cdr3_aa: CASYEGSGTYYEQYF; cdr3_nt: TGTGCCAGCTACGAAGGGAGCGGAACCTACTACGAGCAGTACTTC
d_call: TRBD1; clone_size: -; j_call: TRBJ1-2; v_call: TRBV6-6; cdr3_aa: CASRGQGFGYTF; cdr3_nt: TGTGCCAGCAGGGGACAGGGGTTTGGCTACACCTTC
d_call: TRBD1; clone_size: many; j_call: TRBJ2-2; v_call: TRBV29-1; cdr3_aa: CSVSRQGSSGELFF; cdr3_nt: TGCAGCGTTTCACGACAGGGGTCATCCGGGGAGCTGTTTTTT
d_call: -; clone_size: few; j_call: TRBJ1-1; v_call: TRBV18; cdr3_aa: CASCRDTEAFF; cdr3_nt: TGTGCCAGCTGCCGGGACACTGAAGCTTTCTTT
d_call: -; clone_size: many; j_call: TRBJ2-1; v_call: TRBV5-1; cdr3_aa: CASSLGEEMYNEQFF; cdr3_nt: TGCGCCAGCAGCTTGGGGGAAGAGATGTACAATGAGCAGTTCTTC
d_call: -; clone_size: few; j_call: TRBJ2-5; v_call: TRBV7-9; cdr3_aa: CASSLDLLASGETQYF; cdr3_nt: TGTGCCAGCAGCTTAGATCTTTTGGCGAGTGGAGAGACCCAGTACTTC
d_call: -; clone_size: few; j_call: TRBJ1-1; v_call: TRBV4-2; cdr3_aa: CASRGGGDTEAFF; cdr3_nt: TGTGCCAGCAGAGGTGGGGGGGACACTGAAGCTTTCTTT
d_call: TRBD2; clone_size: few; j_call: TRBJ2-7; v_call: TRBV20-1; cdr3_aa: CSAPVGVAGQSYEQYF; cdr3_nt: TGCAGTGCCCCTGTTGGGGTAGCGGGCCAGTCCTACGAGCAGTACTTC
d_call: TRBD2; clone_size: many; j_call: TRBJ2-3; v_call: TRBV12-3/TRBV12-4; cdr3_aa: CASSLETSGRRLPSTDTQYF; cdr3_nt: TGTGCCAGCAGTTTAGAGACTAGCGGGAGGCGCCTGCCTAGCACAGATACGCAGTATTTT
d_call: TRBD1; clone_size: many; j_call: TRBJ2-4; v_call: TRBV6-1; cdr3_aa: CASSPGTVKNIQYF; cdr3_nt: TGTGCCAGCAGCCCGGGGACAGTCAAAAACATTCAGTACTTC
d_call: -; clone_size: many; j_call: TRBJ2-1; v_call: TRBV20-1; cdr3_aa: CSANTGTFVNEQFF; cdr3_nt: TGCAGTGCAAACACCGGGACTTTCGTGAATGAGCAGTTCTTC
d_call: -; clone_size: -; j_call: TRBJ2-4; v_call: TRBV3-1; cdr3_aa: CASSHEGIKNIQYF; cdr3_nt: TGTGCCAGCAGCCACGAGGGGATCAAAAACATTCAGTACTTC
d_call: -; clone_size: few; j_call: TRBJ1-2; v_call: TRBV7-6; cdr3_aa: CASSLAPVDPYGYTF; cdr3_nt: TGTGCCAGCAGCCTGGCGCCAGTGGATCCCTATGGCTACACCTTC
d_call: -; clone_size: many; j_call: TRBJ2-3; v_call: TRBV5-1; cdr3_aa: CASSYGTASTDTQYF; cdr3_nt: TGCGCCAGCAGCTACGGAACCGCTAGCACAGATACGCAGTATTTT
d_call: -; clone_size: many; j_call: TRBJ2-2; v_call: TRBV28; cdr3_aa: CASSLQAYRNTGELFF; cdr3_nt: TGTGCCAGCAGTTTACAGGCCTATAGGAACACCGGGGAGCTGTTTTTT
d_call: -; clone_size: many; j_call: TRBJ2-3; v_call: TRBV20-1; cdr3_aa: CSAQKAGANTDTQYF; cdr3_nt: TGCAGTGCCCAGAAGGCTGGGGCAAACACAGATACGCAGTATTTT
d_call: TRBD1; clone_size: many; j_call: TRBJ2-7; v_call: TRBV3-1; cdr3_aa: CASSQDVLDRVYEQYF; cdr3_nt: TGTGCCAGCAGCCAAGATGTGCTGGACAGGGTCTACGAGCAGTACTTC
d_call: TRBD2; clone_size: many; j_call: TRBJ2-1; v_call: TRBV5-1; cdr3_aa: CASSLVTSGGYNEQFF; cdr3_nt: TGCGCCAGCAGCTTGGTCACTAGCGGGGGGTACAATGAGCAGTTCTTC
d_call: -; clone_size: many; j_call: TRBJ1-5; v_call: TRBV20-1; cdr3_aa: CSATPQTASNQPQHF; cdr3_nt: TGCAGTGCCACACCACAGACAGCTAGCAATCAGCCCCAGCATTTT
d_call: -; clone_size: many; j_call: TRBJ1-2; v_call: TRBV5-1; cdr3_aa: CASSLIGVTYGYTF; cdr3_nt: TGCGCCAGCAGCTTGATAGGGGTTACCTATGGCTACACCTTC
d_call: -; clone_size: many; j_call: TRBJ1-3; v_call: TRBV12-3/TRBV12-4; cdr3_aa: CASGSGNTIYF; cdr3_nt: TGTGCCAGCGGCTCTGGAAACACCATATATTTT
d_call: TRBD2; clone_size: -; j_call: TRBJ2-1; v_call: TRBV27; cdr3_aa: CASSGGHTGLAGGINEQFF; cdr3_nt: TGTGCCAGCTCCGGGGGACATACGGGACTAGCGGGGGGGATCAATGAGCAGTTCTTC
d_call: TRBD2; clone_size: few; j_call: TRBJ2-2; v_call: TRBV20-1; cdr3_aa: CSALFGLARRPDTGELFF; cdr3_nt: TGCAGTGCCCTCTTTGGACTAGCAAGGCGTCCGGACACCGGGGAGCTGTTTTTT
d_call: TRBD2; clone_size: few; j_call: TRBJ2-1; v_call: TRBV6-1; cdr3_aa: CASSGTREKKNEQFF; cdr3_nt: TGTGCCAGCAGTGGGACTAGGGAAAAGAAAAATGAGCAGTTCTTC
d_call: TRBD2; clone_size: many; j_call: TRBJ2-7; v_call: TRBV30; cdr3_aa: CAWKRGRGLYEQYF; cdr3_nt: TGTGCCTGGAAGCGGGGCCGAGGTCTCTACGAGCAGTACTTC
d_call: -; clone_size: -; j_call: TRBJ2-5; v_call: TRBV20-1; cdr3_aa: CSAKGPLGAQYF; cdr3_nt: TGCAGTGCTAAGGGACCACTAGGGGCCCAGTACTTC
d_call: -; clone_size: many; j_call: TRBJ1-3; v_call: TRBV7-6; cdr3_aa: CASSSGRERGNTIYF; cdr3_nt: TGTGCCAGCAGCTCGGGACGGGAGAGGGGAAACACCATATATTTT
d_call: TRBD1; clone_size: many; j_call: TRBJ1-1; v_call: TRBV20-1; cdr3_aa: CSATRGTTEAFF; cdr3_nt: TGCAGTGCGACCAGGGGGACCACTGAAGCTTTCTTT
d_call: -; clone_size: many; j_call: TRBJ1-6; v_call: TRBV6-1; cdr3_aa: CASKPDGSSPLHF; cdr3_nt: TGTGCCAGCAAGCCTGACGGTAGTTCACCCCTCCACTTT
d_call: -; clone_size: many; j_call: TRBJ1-1; v_call: TRBV20-1; cdr3_aa: CSARLNTESFF; cdr3_nt: TGCAGTGCTAGACTTAACACTGAATCTTTCTTT
d_call: -; clone_size: few; j_call: TRBJ2-1; v_call: TRBV5-1; cdr3_aa: CASSQNYNEQFF; cdr3_nt: TGCGCCAGCAGCCAAAACTACAATGAGCAGTTCTTC
d_call: -; clone_size: many; j_call: TRBJ1-4; v_call: TRBV28; cdr3_aa: CASSLMLPGGEKLFF; cdr3_nt: TGTGCCAGCAGTTTAATGTTGCCCGGTGGGGAAAAACTGTTTTTT
d_call: -; clone_size: many; j_call: TRBJ1-3; v_call: TRBV12-3/TRBV12-4; cdr3_aa: CASSPLEWNSGNTIYF; cdr3_nt: TGTGCCAGCAGTCCCCTCGAGTGGAACTCTGGAAACACCATATATTTT
d_call: -; clone_size: -; j_call: TRBJ2-5; v_call: TRBV4-3; cdr3_aa: CASSRPGQQRQETQYF; cdr3_nt: TGCGCCAGCAGCCGACCGGGACAACAAAGGCAAGAGACCCAGTACTTC
d_call: TRBD1; clone_size: many; j_call: TRBJ1-5; v_call: TRBV25-1; cdr3_aa: CASSPNRGGEPQHF; cdr3_nt: TGTGCCAGCAGTCCTAACAGGGGTGGGGAGCCCCAGCATTTT
d_call: -; clone_size: many; j_call: TRBJ2-7; v_call: TRBV7-2; cdr3_aa: CASSLTLPEQYF; cdr3_nt: TGTGCCAGCAGCTTAACTCTCCCCGAGCAGTACTTC
d_call: -; clone_size: many; j_call: TRBJ2-7; v_call: TRBV4-3; cdr3_aa: CASSQEKGLGPPYF; cdr3_nt: TGCGCCAGCAGCCAAGAAAAGGGTCTAGGTCCCCCTTACTTC
d_call: -; clone_size: -; j_call: TRBJ1-3; v_call: TRBV20-1; cdr3_aa: CSASSRSWGPGNTIYF; cdr3_nt: TGCAGTGCTAGTAGTAGGAGTTGGGGACCTGGAAACACCATATATTTT
d_call: -; clone_size: many; j_call: TRBJ1-1; v_call: TRBV6-5; cdr3_aa: CASSYMGSSWNTEAFF; cdr3_nt: TGTGCCAGCAGTTACATGGGCTCCTCCTGGAACACTGAAGCTTTCTTT
d_call: TRBD1; clone_size: -; j_call: TRBJ2-5; v_call: TRBV24-1; cdr3_aa: CATSDPVGQGERETQYF; cdr3_nt: TGTGCCACCAGTGACCCGGTTGGACAGGGGGAGAGAGAGACCCAGTACTTC
d_call: TRBD2; clone_size: many; j_call: TRBJ2-1; v_call: TRBV5-1; cdr3_aa: CASSRGSGSGLQFF; cdr3_nt: TGCGCCAGCAGCCGGGGTAGCGGGAGTGGGTTGCAGTTCTTC
d_call: -; clone_size: few; j_call: TRBJ2-1; v_call: TRBV7-8; cdr3_aa: CASSFPGAYNEQFF; cdr3_nt: TGTGCCAGCAGCTTTCCGGGTGCCTACAATGAGCAGTTCTTC
d_call: TRBD2; clone_size: many; j_call: TRBJ2-7; v_call: TRBV7-2; cdr3_aa: CASTMTSGYEQYF; cdr3_nt: TGTGCCAGCACCATGACTAGCGGATACGAGCAGTACTTC
d_call: -; clone_size: many; j_call: TRBJ1-2; v_call: TRBV20-1; cdr3_aa: CSARVGQIYGYTF; cdr3_nt: TGCAGTGCTAGAGTGGGTCAGATCTATGGCTACACCTTC
d_call: TRBD1; clone_size: many; j_call: TRBJ2-7; v_call: TRBV20-1; cdr3_aa: CSAKGTVASYEQYF; cdr3_nt: TGCAGTGCTAAAGGGACAGTCGCTTCCTACGAGCAGTACTTC
d_call: -; clone_size: -; j_call: TRBJ1-5; v_call: TRBV28; cdr3_aa: CASSRPEVRLQPQHF; cdr3_nt: TGTGCCAGCAGTCGACCGGAGGTCAGGCTTCAGCCCCAGCATTTT
d_call: -; clone_size: -; j_call: TRBJ2-4; v_call: TRBV28; cdr3_aa: CASSLILASGSSKNIQYF; cdr3_nt: TGTGCCAGCAGTCTTATCCTAGCGAGTGGGAGTTCCAAAAACATTCAGTACTTC
d_call: -; clone_size: many; j_call: TRBJ2-7; v_call: TRBV9; cdr3_aa: CASSVGGLASYEQYF; cdr3_nt: TGTGCCAGCAGCGTAGGGGGGCTCGCCTCCTACGAGCAGTACTTC
d_call: TRBD2; clone_size: many; j_call: TRBJ2-1; v_call: TRBV28; cdr3_aa: CASSFPRTSGEPSGRDYNEQFF; cdr3_nt: TGTGCCAGCAGTTTTCCCCGGACCTCAGGGGAACCTAGCGGGAGGGATTACAATGAGCAGTTCTTC
d_call: -; clone_size: many; j_call: TRBJ1-6; v_call: TRBV25-1; cdr3_aa: CASSEYQMSPLHF; cdr3_nt: TGTGCCAGCAGTGAATATCAAATGTCACCCCTCCACTTT
d_call: TRBD2; clone_size: many; j_call: TRBJ2-1; v_call: TRBV5-5; cdr3_aa: CASSLIMASGGGYNEQFF; cdr3_nt: TGTGCCAGCAGCTTGATTATGGCTAGCGGGGGGGGCTACAATGAGCAGTTCTTC
d_call: TRBD2; clone_size: many; j_call: TRBJ2-1; v_call: TRBV10-3; cdr3_aa: CAISETQRGRDEQFF; cdr3_nt: TGTGCCATCAGTGAGACCCAGCGGGGAAGGGATGAGCAGTTCTTC
d_call: -; clone_size: -; j_call: TRBJ1-6; v_call: TRBV2; cdr3_aa: CASRRRGNNSPLHF; cdr3_nt: TGTGCCAGCAGGAGAAGGGGGAATAATTCACCCCTCCACTTT
d_call: -; clone_size: many; j_call: TRBJ2-7; v_call: TRBV6-1; cdr3_aa: CASSPVGQGPYEQYF; cdr3_nt: TGTGCCAGCAGTCCTGTAGGCCAAGGGCCTTACGAGCAGTACTTC